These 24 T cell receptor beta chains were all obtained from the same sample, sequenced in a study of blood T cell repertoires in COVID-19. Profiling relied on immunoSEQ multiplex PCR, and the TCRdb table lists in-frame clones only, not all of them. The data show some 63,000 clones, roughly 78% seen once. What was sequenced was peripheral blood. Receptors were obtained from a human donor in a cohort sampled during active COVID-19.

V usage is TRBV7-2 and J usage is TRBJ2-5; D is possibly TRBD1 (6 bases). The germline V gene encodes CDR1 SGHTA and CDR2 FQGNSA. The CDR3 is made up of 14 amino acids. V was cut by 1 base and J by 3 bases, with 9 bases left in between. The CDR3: CASSLGAGEETQYF. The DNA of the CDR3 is TGTGCCAGCAGCTTAGGGGCAGGGGAAGAGACCCAGTACTTC.

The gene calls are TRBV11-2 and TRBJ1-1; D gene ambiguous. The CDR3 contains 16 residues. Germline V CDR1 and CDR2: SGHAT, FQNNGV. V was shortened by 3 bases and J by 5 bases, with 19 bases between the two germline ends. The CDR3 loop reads CASSLLDAGRGTEAFF. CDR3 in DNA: TGTGCCAGCAGCTTGTTAGACGCCGGAAGAGGAACTGAAGCTTTCTTT.

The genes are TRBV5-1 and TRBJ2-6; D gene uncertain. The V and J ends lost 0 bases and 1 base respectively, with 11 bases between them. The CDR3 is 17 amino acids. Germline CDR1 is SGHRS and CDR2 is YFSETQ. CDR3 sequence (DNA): TGCGCCAGCAGCTTGGTTGGCAGCGTTTCTGGGGCCAACGTCCTGACTTTC. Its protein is CASSLVGSVSGANVLTF.

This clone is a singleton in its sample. The CDR3 bases are TGTGCCAGCAGTTACAGGGCTAGCAGCTCCTACGAGCAGTACTTC. Translated: CASSYRASSSYEQYF. The V and J genes are TRBV6-5 and TRBJ2-7, with D possibly TRBD2 on 5 matching bases. The V end lost 2 bases, the J end lost 0 bases, and 11 bases lay between the germline ends. This CDR3 contains 15 residues. In germline, CDR1 is MNHEY, CDR2 SVGAGI.

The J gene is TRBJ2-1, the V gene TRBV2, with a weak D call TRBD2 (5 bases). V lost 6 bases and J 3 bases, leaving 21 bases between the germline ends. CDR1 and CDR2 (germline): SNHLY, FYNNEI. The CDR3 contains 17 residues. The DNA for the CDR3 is TGTGCCAGCAGCCCCAGACTAACCCGAAGGAACTACAATGAGCAGTTCTTC. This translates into CASSPRLTRRNYNEQFF.

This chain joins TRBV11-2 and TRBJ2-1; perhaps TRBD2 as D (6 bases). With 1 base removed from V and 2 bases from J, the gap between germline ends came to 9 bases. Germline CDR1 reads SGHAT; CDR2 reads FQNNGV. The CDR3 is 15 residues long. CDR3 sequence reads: CASSLGAGPYNEQFF. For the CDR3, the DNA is TGTGCCAGCAGCTTAGGGGCGGGGCCCTACAATGAGCAGTTCTTC.

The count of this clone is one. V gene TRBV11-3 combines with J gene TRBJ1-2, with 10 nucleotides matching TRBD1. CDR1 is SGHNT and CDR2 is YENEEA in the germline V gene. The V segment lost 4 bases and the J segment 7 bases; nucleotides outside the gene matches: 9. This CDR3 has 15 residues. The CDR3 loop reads CASSSPGTGVSGYTF. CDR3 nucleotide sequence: TGTGCCAGCAGCTCCCCCGGGACAGGGGTGAGTGGCTACACCTTC.

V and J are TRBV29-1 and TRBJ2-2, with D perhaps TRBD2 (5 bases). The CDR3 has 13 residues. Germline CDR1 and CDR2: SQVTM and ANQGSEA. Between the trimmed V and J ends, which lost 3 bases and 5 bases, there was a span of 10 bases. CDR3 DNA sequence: TGCAGCGTTGAGGGAGCTAGTACCGGGGAGCTGTTTTTT. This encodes CSVEGASTGELFF.

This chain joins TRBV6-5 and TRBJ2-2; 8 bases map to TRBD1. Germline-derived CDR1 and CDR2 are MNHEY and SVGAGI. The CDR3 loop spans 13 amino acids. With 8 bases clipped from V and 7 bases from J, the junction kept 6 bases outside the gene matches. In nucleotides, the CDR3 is TGTGCCAGCGGAGGACAGGGTGTCGGGGAGCTGTTTTTT. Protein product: CASGGQGVGELFF.

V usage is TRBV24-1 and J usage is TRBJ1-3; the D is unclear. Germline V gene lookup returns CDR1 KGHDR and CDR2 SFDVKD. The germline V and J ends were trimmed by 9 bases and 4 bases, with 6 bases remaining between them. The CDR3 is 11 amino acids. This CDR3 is CATSRGNTIYF. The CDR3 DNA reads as TGTGCCACCTCCCGGGGAAACACCATATATTTT.

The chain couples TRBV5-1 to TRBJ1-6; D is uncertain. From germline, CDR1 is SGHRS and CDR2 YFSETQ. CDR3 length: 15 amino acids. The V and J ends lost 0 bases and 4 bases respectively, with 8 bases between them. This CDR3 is CASSLASGYNSPLHF. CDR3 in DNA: TGCGCCAGCAGCTTGGCCAGCGGATATAATTCACCCCTCCACTTT.

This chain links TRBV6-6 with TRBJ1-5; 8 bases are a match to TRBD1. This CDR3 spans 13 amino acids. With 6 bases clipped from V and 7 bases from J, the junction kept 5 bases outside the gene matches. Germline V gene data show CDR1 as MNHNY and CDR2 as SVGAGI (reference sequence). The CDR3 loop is CASSQGARQPQHF. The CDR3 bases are TGTGCCAGCAGCCAGGGGGCACGGCAGCCCCAGCATTTT.

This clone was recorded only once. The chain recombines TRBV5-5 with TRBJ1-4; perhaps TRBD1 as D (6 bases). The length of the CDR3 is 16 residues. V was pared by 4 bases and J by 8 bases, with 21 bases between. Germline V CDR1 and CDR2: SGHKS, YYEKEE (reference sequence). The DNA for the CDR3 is TGTGCCAGCAGCCGAACCCCGACAGGATCTCGAGAAAAACTGTTTTTT. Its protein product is CASSRTPTGSREKLFF. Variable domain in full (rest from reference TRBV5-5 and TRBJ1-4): DAGVTQSPTHLIKTRGQQVTLRCSPISGHKSVSWYQQVLGQGPQFIFQYYEKEERGRGNFPDRFSARQFPNYSSELNVNALLLGDSALYLCASSRTPTGSREKLFFGSGTQLSVL.

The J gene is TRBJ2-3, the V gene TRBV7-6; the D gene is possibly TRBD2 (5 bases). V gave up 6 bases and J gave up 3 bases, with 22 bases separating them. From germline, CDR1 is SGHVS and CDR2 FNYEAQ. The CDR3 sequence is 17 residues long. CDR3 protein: CASSPILGGSGTDTQYF. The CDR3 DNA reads TGTGCCAGCAGTCCGATTTTGGGTGGGAGTGGGACAGATACGCAGTATTTT.

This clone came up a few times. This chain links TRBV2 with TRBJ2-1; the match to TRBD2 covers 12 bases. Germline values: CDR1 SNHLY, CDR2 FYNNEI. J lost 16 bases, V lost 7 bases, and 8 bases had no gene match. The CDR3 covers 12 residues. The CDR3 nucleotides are TGTGCCAGCAACCGACTAGCGGGGGCTGGATTCTTC. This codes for CASNRLAGAGFF.

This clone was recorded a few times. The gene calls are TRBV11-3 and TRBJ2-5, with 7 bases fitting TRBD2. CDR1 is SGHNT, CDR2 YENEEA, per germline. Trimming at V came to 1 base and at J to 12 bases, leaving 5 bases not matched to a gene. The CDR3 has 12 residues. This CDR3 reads CASSLAGLAEYF. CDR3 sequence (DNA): TGTGCCAGCAGCTTAGCCGGCCTAGCGGAGTACTTC.

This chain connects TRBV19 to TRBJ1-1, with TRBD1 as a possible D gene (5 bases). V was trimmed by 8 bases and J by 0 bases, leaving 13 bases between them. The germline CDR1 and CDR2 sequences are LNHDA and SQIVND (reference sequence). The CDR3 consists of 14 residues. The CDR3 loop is CASLGGGVNTEAFF. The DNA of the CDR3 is TGTGCCAGTCTGGGCGGGGGTGTGAACACTGAAGCTTTCTTT.

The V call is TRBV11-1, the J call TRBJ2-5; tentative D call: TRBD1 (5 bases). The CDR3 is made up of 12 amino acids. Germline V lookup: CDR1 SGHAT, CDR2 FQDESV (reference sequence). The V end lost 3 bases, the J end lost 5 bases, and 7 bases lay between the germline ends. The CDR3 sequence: CASSLNRETQYF. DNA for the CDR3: TGTGCCAGCAGCTTGAACAGGGAGACCCAGTACTTC.

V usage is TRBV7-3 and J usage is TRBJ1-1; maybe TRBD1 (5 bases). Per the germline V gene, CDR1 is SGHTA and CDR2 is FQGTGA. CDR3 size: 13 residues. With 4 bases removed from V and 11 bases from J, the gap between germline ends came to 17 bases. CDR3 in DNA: TGTGCCAGCAGCTCCCGACATGGGGCCGTGGCTTTCTTT. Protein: CASSSRHGAVAFF.

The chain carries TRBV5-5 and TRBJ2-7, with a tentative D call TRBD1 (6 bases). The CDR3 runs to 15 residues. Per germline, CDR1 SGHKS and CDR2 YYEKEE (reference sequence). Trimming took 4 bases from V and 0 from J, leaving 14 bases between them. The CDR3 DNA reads TGTGCCAGCAGCCAGGGGCCTTCCATCTCCTACGAGCAGTACTTC. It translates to CASSQGPSISYEQYF.

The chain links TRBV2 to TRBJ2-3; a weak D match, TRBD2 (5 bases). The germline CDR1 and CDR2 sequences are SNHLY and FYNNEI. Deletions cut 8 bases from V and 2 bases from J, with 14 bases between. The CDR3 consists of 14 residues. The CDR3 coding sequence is TGTGCCAGCGTGGGAGCGGTACCCACAGATACGCAGTATTTT. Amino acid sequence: CASVGAVPTDTQYF.

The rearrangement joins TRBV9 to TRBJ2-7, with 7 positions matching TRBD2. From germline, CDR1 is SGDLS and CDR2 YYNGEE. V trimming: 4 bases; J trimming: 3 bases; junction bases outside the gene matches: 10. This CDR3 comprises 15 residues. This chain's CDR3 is CASSPQGGRGYEQYF. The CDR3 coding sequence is TGTGCCAGCAGCCCCCAGGGCGGGAGAGGCTACGAGCAGTACTTC. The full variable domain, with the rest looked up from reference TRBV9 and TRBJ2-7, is DSGVTQTPKHLITATGQRVTLRCSPRSGDLSVYWYQQSLDQGLQFLIQYYNGEERAKGNILERFSAQQFPDLHSELNLSSLELGDSALYFCASSPQGGRGYEQYFGPGTRLTVT.

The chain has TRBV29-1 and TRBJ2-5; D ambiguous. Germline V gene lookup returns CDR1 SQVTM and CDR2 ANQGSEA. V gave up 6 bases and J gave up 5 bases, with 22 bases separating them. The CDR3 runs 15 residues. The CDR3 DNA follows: TGCAGCGTAAACCCCGAGACTCCGGTTGCCGAGACCCAGTACTTC. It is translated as CSVNPETPVAETQYF. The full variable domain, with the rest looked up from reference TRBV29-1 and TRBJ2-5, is SAVISQKPSRDICQRGTSLTIQCQVDSQVTMMFWYRQQPGQSLTLIATANQGSEATYESGFVIDKFPISRPNLTFSTLTVSNMSPEDSSIYLCSVNPETPVAETQYFGPGTRLLVL.

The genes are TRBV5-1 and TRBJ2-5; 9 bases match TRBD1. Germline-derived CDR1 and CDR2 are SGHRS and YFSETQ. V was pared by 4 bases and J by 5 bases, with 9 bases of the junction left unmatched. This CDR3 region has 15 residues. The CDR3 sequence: CASSVQGAVRETQYF. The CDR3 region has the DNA TGCGCCAGCAGCGTACAGGGGGCGGTGAGGGAGACCCAGTACTTC.